A single sample is the source of the 20 T cell receptor beta chains below, sequenced in a study of blood T cells in healthy people across ages. It was with a sample-barcoded 5' primer and a J-beta primer mix that a second PCR of roughly 7 to 12 cycles was run. TCRdb called the 5' RACE reads again in MiXCR, with one record for every CDR3 protein. The repertoire holds about 720,000 distinct CDR3 sequences, with about 24% as singletons. Specimen: blood. These receptors all come from a man in his 70s in good health.

This clonotype was detected a few times. V gene TRBV6-5 combines with J gene TRBJ1-5; maybe TRBD1 (5 bases). V shed 0 bases and J shed 2 bases, with 8 bases lying between them. CDR3 length: 15 residues. From germline, CDR1 is MNHEY and CDR2 SVGAGI. The DNA of the CDR3 is TGTGCCAGCAGTTACTCAGGGGATGGCAATCAGCCCCAGCATTTT. This codes for CASSYSGDGNQPQHF.

This clonotype was picked up a small number of times. This chain connects TRBV27 to TRBJ1-2, with no clear D. The CDR3 has 12 amino acids. Germline V gene data show CDR1 as MNHEY and CDR2 as SMNVEV (reference sequence). Trimming removed 8 bases from V and 5 bases from J, with 12 bases in between. The CDR3 bases are TGTGCCAGCTTAGATATCACATATGGCTACACCTTC. This translates into CASLDITYGYTF.

This clonotype has only a few counts. V and J are TRBV29-1 and TRBJ1-2; a possible D gene is TRBD1 (5 bases). Germline CDR1 reads SQVTM; CDR2 reads ANQGSEA. Between the trimmed V and J ends, which lost 5 bases and 0 bases, there was a span of 10 bases. This CDR3 is built from 13 residues. CDR3 amino acids: CSVPRETNYGYTF. In nucleotides, the CDR3 is TGCAGCGTTCCCAGGGAAACTAACTATGGCTACACCTTC.

The genes are TRBV14 and TRBJ2-3; D is possibly TRBD1 (6 bases). Germline CDR1 reads SGHDN; CDR2 reads FVKESK. This CDR3 comprises 13 residues. V shed 2 bases and J shed 6 bases, with 9 bases lying between them. The CDR3 loop is CASSQSQGDTQYF. The CDR3 nucleotides are TGTGCCAGCAGCCAATCGCAGGGGGATACGCAGTATTTT.

This clonotype has only a few counts. The chain is built from TRBV5-1 and TRBJ1-2, with TRBD1 identical over 10 bases. The CDR3 is made up of 15 amino acids. From germline, CDR1 is SGHRS and CDR2 YFSETQ. The junction had 6 bases not matched to a gene; V was cut back by 3 bases and J by 4 bases. The CDR3, as DNA: TGCGCCAGCAGCTCGACGGACAGGGGGATCTATGGCTACACCTTC. Its translation is CASSSTDRGIYGYTF.

This clonotype was seen more than once but under ten times. A junction end diverges from the germline sequence, so it may reflect a read error. This chain connects TRBV12-3 or TRBV12-4 to TRBJ2-3; 8 nucleotides line up with TRBD2. The CDR3 is made up of 14 amino acids. The CDR3 reads CASSVAGMTDTQYF. CDR3 bases: TGTGCCAGCAGTGTAGCGGGGATGACAGATACGCAGTATTTT.

The chain couples TRBV29-1 to TRBJ1-1, with 8 bases aligning to TRBD1. This CDR3 contains 13 residues. CDR1 is SQVTM and CDR2 is ANQGSEA in the germline V gene. V lost 6 bases and J lost 5; bases outside the gene matches: 8. In DNA form, the CDR3 reads TGCAGCGTGGCGCCCGGACAGGGAACTGAAGCTTTCTTT. Amino acid sequence: CSVAPGQGTEAFF.

The rearrangement joins TRBV20-1 to TRBJ1-4; 7 nucleotides align to TRBD1. Trimming at V came to 2 bases and at J to 3 bases, leaving 6 bases not matched to a gene. This CDR3 comprises 15 residues. Germline CDR1 is DFQATT and CDR2 is SNEGSKA (reference sequence). The CDR3 region is CSARLTGLANEKLFF. CDR3 DNA: TGCAGTGCTAGACTGACAGGGTTGGCTAATGAAAAACTGTTTTTT.

This clonotype was counted between two and nine times. A read error is possible here, since a much larger clone lies one base away. The chain is built from TRBV7-9 and TRBJ1-1; TRBD1 might be the D (5 bases). Germline assignment: CDR1 SEHNR and CDR2 FQNEAQ (reference sequence). The CDR3 consists of 14 residues. This chain's CDR3 is CASSLGREVTETFF. In DNA form, the CDR3 reads TGTGCCAGCAGCTTAGGCAGGGAGGTCACTGAAACTTTCTTT.

For the CDR3, the DNA is TGTGCCAGCAGTTTGAGCAGGGATGGCTACACCTTC. Translation gives CASSLSRDGYTF. This chain links TRBV12-3 or TRBV12-4 with TRBJ1-2, with D possibly TRBD1 on 5 matching bases. V lost 3 bases, J lost 6 bases, and 8 bases lay in between. The CDR3 consists of 12 residues.

The chain recombines TRBV28 with TRBJ2-5; no clear D. The CDR3 is made up of 14 amino acids. The germline V gene has CDR1 MDHEN and CDR2 SYDVKM. Trimming cost V 7 bases and J 1 base, with 13 bases left between them. The CDR3, as DNA: TGTGCCAGCACCCCGGGCCCACCCCAAGAGACCCAGTACTTC. It encodes CASTPGPPQETQYF.

This chain joins TRBV7-9 and TRBJ2-5; D unclear. V was cut by 5 bases and J by 0 bases, with 13 bases left in between. This CDR3 region has 15 residues. CDR1 is SEHNR, CDR2 FQNEAQ, per germline (reference sequence). The chain's CDR3 is CASSPTLGDQETQYF. Written as DNA, the CDR3 is TGTGCCAGCAGCCCGACCCTTGGTGACCAAGAGACCCAGTACTTC.

This clonotype was observed a handful of times. This chain uses TRBV6-1 with TRBJ2-2, with D possibly being TRBD2 (5 bases). V lost 2 bases to trimming and J lost 4 bases, with 11 bases between them. Germline assignment: CDR1 MNHNS and CDR2 SASEGT. The CDR3 is made up of 15 amino acids. The CDR3 coding sequence is TGTGCCAGCAGTGAACGGGGAAGAGGCACCGGGGAGCTGTTTTTT. The encoded protein is CASSERGRGTGELFF.

The chain couples TRBV7-2 to TRBJ1-3, with D maybe TRBD1 (6 bases). V lost 4 bases and J 3 bases, leaving 16 bases between the germline ends. Germline V lookup: CDR1 SGHTA, CDR2 FQGNSA. This CDR3 contains 16 residues. The CDR3 is CASSSPGAIIGNTIYF. The CDR3 nucleotides are TGTGCCAGCAGCTCCCCAGGGGCAATAATTGGAAACACCATATATTTT.

Ten or more counts support this clonotype. The chain uses TRBV12-3 or TRBV12-4 and TRBJ2-4, with 9 positions matching TRBD1. The V and J ends lost 2 bases and 16 bases, in that order; junction bases with no gene match: 6. The CDR3 sequence is 12 residues long. The CDR3 is CASSLPPDRGYF. As DNA, the CDR3 is TGTGCCAGCAGTTTACCACCGGACAGGGGTTACTTC.

This clonotype has at least ten counts. V is TRBV24-1 and J is TRBJ2-1; D unresolved. The V gene lost 4 bases and the J gene lost 9 bases, with 12 bases spanning the gap. Germline lookup yields CDR1 KGHDR and CDR2 SFDVKD. CDR3 length: 13 residues. The CDR3 loop reads CATSDPGFIEQFF. The CDR3 coding sequence is TGTGCCACCAGTGACCCAGGTTTTATTGAGCAGTTCTTC.

This clonotype was counted a few times. The V and J genes are TRBV12-3 or TRBV12-4 and TRBJ2-2; the D is unclear. The ends were cut back, 10 bases at V and 1 base at J, with 13 bases in the middle. There are 14 residues in the CDR3. The CDR3 loop is CAIKSTRNTGELFF. As DNA, the CDR3 is TGTGCCATCAAAAGTACCAGGAACACCGGGGAGCTGTTTTTT.

This clonotype came up a few times. The chain couples TRBV2 to TRBJ1-6, with D tentatively TRBD1 (5 bases). Trimming pared 3 bases from V and 10 bases from J, leaving 19 bases between. The CDR3 loop spans 16 amino acids. Germline CDR1 is SNHLY and CDR2 is FYNNEI. The CDR3 DNA sequence: TGTGCCAGCAGTGAGAGGGGAACCTTTCTACGGTCACCCCTCCACTTT. This codes for CASSERGTFLRSPLHF.

V is TRBV20-1 and J is TRBJ2-1, with D perhaps being TRBD1 or TRBD2 (6 bases each). CDR3 length equals 14 residues. Trimming stripped 2 bases from V and 9 bases from J, with 17 bases between. The germline CDR1 and CDR2 sequences are DFQATT and SNEGSKA (reference sequence). CDR3 in DNA: TGCAGTGCTAGACTCCTACAGGGAGGTGGTGAGCAGTTCTTC. It encodes CSARLLQGGGEQFF.

V is TRBV2 and J is TRBJ2-1; D gene unclear. The CDR3 contains 14 residues. The germline V gene encodes CDR1 SNHLY and CDR2 FYNNEI. The V and J ends lost 10 bases and 0 bases respectively, with 13 bases between them. The CDR3 DNA is TGTGCCACCAAGGAGTTAGGCTCCTACAATGAGCAGTTCTTC. It translates to CATKELGSYNEQFF.